This TCR beta chain comes out of a study of blood T cells in healthy people across ages. Of note for this clonotype: What it binds is unknown.

The CDR3 runs to 12 residues. The V end lost 5 bases, the J end lost 7 bases, and 11 bases lay between the germline ends. Germline values: CDR1 MDHEN, CDR2 SYDVKM. For the second PCR, which ran for about 6 to 11 cycles, a sample-barcoded 5' primer and a J-beta primer mix were used. One entry per CDR3 protein results from TCRdb running MiXCR on the 5' RACE reads. The sample shows about 2 million distinct CDR3 sequences, 40% to 55% of them seen only once. Notes on the study in general: Those diversity estimates obtained from one million T cells were thought to be underestimates. Diversity of TCR beta per million T cells declined in a roughly linear way with age. Naive CD4+ cells and diversity were both higher in long-lived donors than in aged donors.

Total RNA was isolated from each sample in quantities of at least 6 micrograms. The chain couples TRBV28 to TRBJ2-5; D gene ambiguous. Material: blood. This TCR was recovered from a woman aged 40 to 50 in good health. The DNA of the CDR3 is TGTGCCAGCAGTCGTAGTTCATGGACCCAGTACTTC. Translated, it gives CASSRSSWTQYF.